The entry that follows covers one T cell receptor beta chain sequence. This clonotype appeared many times. Its target antigen remains unknown. Base qualities were left out, and no much larger clone turns up one base away. This specimen comes from a study of T cells after yellow fever vaccination (dated by TCRdb to about 2019). In terms of the full investigation: Libraries from fractions with low cell numbers were prepared with the SMART-Seq v4 Ultra Low Input RNA kit. To follow T-cell clones before and after both primary and booster YFV17D yellow fever vaccination, bulk TCR alpha and beta repertoires underwent longitudinal sequencing. The cohort comprised two healthy male donors, one aged 18 to 29 and one aged 30 to 39 years. Bulk PBMC replicates and cell subsets were isolated from blood drawn at multiple timepoints before and after both primary and secondary immunization. The study at large found these results: Most clones expanded after primary vaccination were re-detected after the booster (approximately 95% of CD4 and around 88% of CD8), suggesting broad memory maintenance. A small share of clonotypes occurred in both CD4 and CD8 compartments, likely arising from convergent recombination. Computational filtering was required because FACS-sorted repertoires could contain abundant contaminating clonotypes from the bulk population. Only two donors were included in the study, so the extent to which the findings can be generalized is limited. Compared with the primary T-cell response, the secondary T-cell response was weaker but faster, peaking on day 5 rather than day 15.

TCR cDNA was made using 5'RACE template switching, a step that added a universal primer site and unique molecular identifiers. Priming for cDNA synthesis came from both the TCR alpha and TCR beta constant segments. Two PCR steps were used to amplify libraries, with sample barcodes and sequencing adapters being added in the second step. Sequencing of libraries was done on Illumina HiSeq 2500 (2x100 bp) or NovaSeq (2x150 bp). In the source study's methods: Demultiplexing of reads and collapsing into UMI consensus sequences were performed with MIGEC, and V(D)J alignment was carried out with MiXCR. Vaccine-responding clonotypes were identified with edgeR using replicate PBMC samples, with FDR below 0.01 and a log2 fold change above 5 up to day 15 being required. CD4 or CD8 identity was assigned to each bulk clonotype according to whether the clonotype was present at higher abundance in the sequenced CD4 repertoire or the sequenced CD8 repertoire. TCRdb itself trimmed the public reads at Q25 with fastp, ran MiXCR and retained productive beta chains. A single entry per CDR3 protein holds the most common genes and DNA from its merged rows. The V and J calls were determined by TCRdb, not by the authors. The table for this sample lists about 69,000 distinct CDR3 sequences; 5% to 6.5% of them were counted only once. The biggest ten clones account for under 2.5% of the sample.

Looking up the germline V gene yields CDR1 SGHAT and CDR2 FQNNGV. Germline trimming amounts to 5 bases on V and 5 bases on J, with 11 as the count of junction bases outside the gene matches. The cysteine opens and the phenylalanine closes a CDR3 of 17 amino acids. CDR3 DNA is the only sequence kept; it has 51 bases, read in frame from the first base. Read against the paper, the sample's treatment or condition label means: live attenuated yellow fever vaccine strain. PBMCs were isolated from peripheral blood using a standard Ficoll-Paque protocol. CD4 and CD8 T-cell fractions were isolated with Dynabeads CD4 and CD8 positive selection kits. TriZol was used to extract RNA from bulk PBMCs, from CD4 and CD8 fractions, and from dextramer-positive and dextramer-negative fractions.

The sequence is built from TRBV11-2 and TRBJ2-5; 13 bases in the middle match TRBD2. This specimen consisted of CD4+ T cells sorted from PBMCs, obtained roughly 14 days after the first yellow fever vaccination. The source of this sequence is a man in his late teens or twenties who received the YFV17D yellow fever vaccine. The sequence in DNA is TGTGCCAGCAGCCCGGGACTAGCGGGGCTCCTGGGGGAGACCCAGTACTTC. This sequence encodes CASSPGLAGLLGETQYF.